This record covers a single TCR beta chain. Clones were sequenced by immunoSEQ multiplex PCR, and TCRdb holds only the in-frame ones, with some missing. The table lists roughly 100,000 clones, 75% to 90% of them singletons, with more than 3% in the top ten. This entry is derived from a study of blood T cell repertoires in COVID-19. Study summary: PBMCs, B-cell-depleted T cells, or T cells provided the cDNA or gDNA that made up the material.

The V gene lost 4 bases and the J gene lost 14 bases, with 20 bases spanning the gap. Germline V gene lookup returns CDR1 LNHDA and CDR2 SQIVND (reference sequence). CDR3 length equals 13 residues. This receptor was obtained from a woman aged 65 to 85 with acute or convalescent COVID-19. Sequenced input: peripheral blood. The J gene is TRBJ1-2, the V gene TRBV19; weak D call: TRBD1 (5 bases). CDR3 DNA: TGTGCCAGTAGTACCGGACAAGGTTCCAGATTGACCTTC. This encodes CASSTGQGSRLTF. The whole variable domain, filled in from reference TRBV19 and TRBJ1-2, reads DGGITQSPKYLFRKEGQNVTLSCEQNLNHDAMYWYRQDPGQGLRLIYYSQIVNDFQKGDIAEGYSVSREKKESFPLTVTSAQKNPTAFYLCASSTGQGSRLTFGSGTRLTVV.